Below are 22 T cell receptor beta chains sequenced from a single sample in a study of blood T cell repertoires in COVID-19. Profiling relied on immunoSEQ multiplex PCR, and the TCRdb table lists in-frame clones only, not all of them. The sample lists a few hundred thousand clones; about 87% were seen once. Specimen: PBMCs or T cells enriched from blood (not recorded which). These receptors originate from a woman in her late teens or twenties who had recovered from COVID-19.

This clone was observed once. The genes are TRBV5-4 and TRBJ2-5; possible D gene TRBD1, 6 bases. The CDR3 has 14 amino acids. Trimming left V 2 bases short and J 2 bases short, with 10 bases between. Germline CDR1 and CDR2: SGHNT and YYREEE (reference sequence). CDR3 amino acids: CASSFQGTQETQYF. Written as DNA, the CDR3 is TGTGCCAGCAGCTTTCAGGGGACACAAGAGACCCAGTACTTC.

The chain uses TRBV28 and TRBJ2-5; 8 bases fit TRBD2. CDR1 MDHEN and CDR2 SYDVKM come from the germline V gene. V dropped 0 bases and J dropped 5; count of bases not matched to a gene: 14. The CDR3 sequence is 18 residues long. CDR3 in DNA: TGTGCCAGCAGTTTATGGCGGGGGGCGGGAGAAAGATGGGAGACCCAGTACTTC. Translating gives CASSLWRGAGERWETQYF. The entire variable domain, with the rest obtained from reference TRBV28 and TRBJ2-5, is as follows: DVKVTQSSRYLVKRTGEKVFLECVQDMDHENMFWYRQDPGLGLRLIYFSYDVKMKEKGDIPEGYSVSREKKERFSLILESASTNQTSMYLCASSLWRGAGERWETQYFGPGTRLLVL.

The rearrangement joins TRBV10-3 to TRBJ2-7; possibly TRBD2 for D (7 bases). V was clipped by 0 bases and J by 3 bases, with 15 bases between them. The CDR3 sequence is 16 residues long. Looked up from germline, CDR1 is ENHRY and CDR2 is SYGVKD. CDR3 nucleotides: TGTGCCATCAGTGAGTCTGGACTAGGGGGAAACTACGAGCAGTACTTC. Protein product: CAISESGLGGNYEQYF.

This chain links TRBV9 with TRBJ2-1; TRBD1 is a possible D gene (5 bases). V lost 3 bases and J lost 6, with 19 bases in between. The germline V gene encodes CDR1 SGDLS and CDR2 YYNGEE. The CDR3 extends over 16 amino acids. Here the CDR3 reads CASSETQGLLSNEQFF. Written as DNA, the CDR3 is TGTGCCAGCAGCGAGACTCAGGGTTTACTCAGCAATGAGCAGTTCTTC.

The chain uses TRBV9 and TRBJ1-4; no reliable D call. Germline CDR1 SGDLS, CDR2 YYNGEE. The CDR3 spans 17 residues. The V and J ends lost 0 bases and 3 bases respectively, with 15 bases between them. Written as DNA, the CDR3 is TGTGCCAGCAGCGTAGGCCCCGGTCACCAACCTAATGAAAAACTGTTTTTT. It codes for CASSVGPGHQPNEKLFF.

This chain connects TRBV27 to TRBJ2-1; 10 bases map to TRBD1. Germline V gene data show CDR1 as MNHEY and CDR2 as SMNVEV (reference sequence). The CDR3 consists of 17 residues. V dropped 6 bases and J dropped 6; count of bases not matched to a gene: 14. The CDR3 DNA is TGTGCCAGCAGCTACTACCCGACAGGGGGCCCAGGCAATGAGCAGTTCTTC. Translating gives CASSYYPTGGPGNEQFF.

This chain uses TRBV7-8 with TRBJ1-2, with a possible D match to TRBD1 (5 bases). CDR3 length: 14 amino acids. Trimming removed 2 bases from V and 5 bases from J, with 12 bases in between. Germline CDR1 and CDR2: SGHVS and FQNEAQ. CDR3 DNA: TGTGCCAGCAGCTTAACAGACAGAGGATATGGCTACACCTTC. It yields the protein CASSLTDRGYGYTF.

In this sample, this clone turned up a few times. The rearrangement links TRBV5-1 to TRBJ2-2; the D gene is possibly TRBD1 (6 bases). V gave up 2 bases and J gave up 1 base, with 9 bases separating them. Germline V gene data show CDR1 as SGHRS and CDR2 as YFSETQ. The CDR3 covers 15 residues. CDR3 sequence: CASSLLQGNTGELFF. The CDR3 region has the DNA TGCGCCAGCAGCTTATTACAGGGGAACACCGGGGAGCTGTTTTTT. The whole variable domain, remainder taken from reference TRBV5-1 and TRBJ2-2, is KAGVTQTPRYLIKTRGQQVTLSCSPISGHRSVSWYQQTPGQGLQFLFEYFSETQRNKGNFPGRFSGRQFSNSRSEMNVSTLELGDSALYLCASSLLQGNTGELFFGEGSRLTVL.

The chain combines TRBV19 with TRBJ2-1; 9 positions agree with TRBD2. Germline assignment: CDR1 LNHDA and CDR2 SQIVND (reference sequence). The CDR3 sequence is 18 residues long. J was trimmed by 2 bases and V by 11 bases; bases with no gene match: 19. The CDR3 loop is CARRGGATGTMTYNEQFF. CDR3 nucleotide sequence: TGTGCCCGTCGCGGGGGGGCGACCGGGACTATGACCTACAATGAGCAGTTCTTC.

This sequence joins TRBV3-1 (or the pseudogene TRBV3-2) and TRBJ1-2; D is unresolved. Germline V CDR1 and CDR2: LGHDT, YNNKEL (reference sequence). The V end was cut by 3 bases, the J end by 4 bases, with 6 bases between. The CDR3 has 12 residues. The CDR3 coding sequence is TGTGCCAGCAGCCAGGCTGCCTATGGCTACACCTTC. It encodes CASSQAAYGYTF.

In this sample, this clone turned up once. CDR3 bases: TGTGCCAGCAGCTTGGGACAGACGACAGATACGCAGTATTTT. It codes for CASSLGQTTDTQYF. The chain links TRBV7-3 to TRBJ2-3, with 7 bases that match TRBD1. Trimming cost V 3 bases and J 3 bases; bases outside gene matches: 3. This CDR3 comprises 14 residues. Germline V gene lookup returns CDR1 SGHTA and CDR2 FQGTGA.

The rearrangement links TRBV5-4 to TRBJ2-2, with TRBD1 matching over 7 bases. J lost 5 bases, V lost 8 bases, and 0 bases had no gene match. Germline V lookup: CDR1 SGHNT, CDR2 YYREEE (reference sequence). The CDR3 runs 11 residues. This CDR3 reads CARQGTGELFF. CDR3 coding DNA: TGTGCCAGACAGGGGACCGGGGAGCTGTTTTTT. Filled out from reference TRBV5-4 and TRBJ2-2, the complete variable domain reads ETGVTQSPTHLIKTRGQQVTLRCSSQSGHNTVSWYQQALGQGPQFIFQYYREEENGRGNFPPRFSGLQFPNYSSELNVNALELDDSALYLCARQGTGELFFGEGSRLTVL.

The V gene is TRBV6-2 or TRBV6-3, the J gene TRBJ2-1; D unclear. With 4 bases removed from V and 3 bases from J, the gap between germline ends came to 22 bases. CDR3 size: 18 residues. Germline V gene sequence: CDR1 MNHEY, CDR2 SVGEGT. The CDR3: CASSSNKVRGVRYNEQFF. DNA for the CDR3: TGTGCCAGCAGTTCTAACAAAGTACGCGGAGTCCGCTACAATGAGCAGTTCTTC.

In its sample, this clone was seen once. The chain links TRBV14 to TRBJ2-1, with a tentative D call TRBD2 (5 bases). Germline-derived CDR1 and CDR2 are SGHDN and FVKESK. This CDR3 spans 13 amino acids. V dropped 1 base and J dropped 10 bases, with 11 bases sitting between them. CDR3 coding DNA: TGTGCCAGCAGCCAAGGGGAGTTGAGGGAGCAGTTCTTC. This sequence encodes CASSQGELREQFF.

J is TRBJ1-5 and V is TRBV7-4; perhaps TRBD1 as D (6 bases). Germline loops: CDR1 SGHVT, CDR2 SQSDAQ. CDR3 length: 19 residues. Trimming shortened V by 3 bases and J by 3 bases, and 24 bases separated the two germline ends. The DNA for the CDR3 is TGTGCCAGCAGCTTTGTCTCAGGGGACCTGAAAACACCCAATCAGCCCCAGCATTTT. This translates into CASSFVSGDLKTPNQPQHF.

In nucleotides, the CDR3 is TGTGCCAGCAGCTTATACGGTAACTCATACAATGAGCAGTTCTTC. This encodes CASSLYGNSYNEQFF. The V call is TRBV7-2, the J call TRBJ2-1; D is unresolved. Germline lookup yields CDR1 SGHTA and CDR2 FQGNSA. V lost 2 bases, J lost 4 bases, and 12 bases lay in between. This CDR3 region has 15 residues.

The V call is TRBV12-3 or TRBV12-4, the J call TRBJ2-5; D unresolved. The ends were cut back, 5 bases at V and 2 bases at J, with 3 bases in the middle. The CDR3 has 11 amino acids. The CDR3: CASSIQETQYF. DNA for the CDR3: TGTGCCAGCAGTATACAAGAGACCCAGTACTTC.

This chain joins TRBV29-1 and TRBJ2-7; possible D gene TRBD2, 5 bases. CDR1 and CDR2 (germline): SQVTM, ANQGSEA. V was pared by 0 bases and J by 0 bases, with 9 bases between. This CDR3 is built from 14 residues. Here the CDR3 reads CSVEDRTSSYEQYF. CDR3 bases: TGCAGCGTTGAAGATAGAACTAGCTCCTACGAGCAGTACTTC.

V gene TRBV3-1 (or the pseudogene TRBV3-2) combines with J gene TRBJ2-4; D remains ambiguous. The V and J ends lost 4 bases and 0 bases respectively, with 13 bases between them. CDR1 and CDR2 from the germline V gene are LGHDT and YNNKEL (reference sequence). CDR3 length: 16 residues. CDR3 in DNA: TGTGCCAGCAGCCCGACTTTCTCTCTAGCCAAAAACATTCAGTACTTC. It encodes CASSPTFSLAKNIQYF.

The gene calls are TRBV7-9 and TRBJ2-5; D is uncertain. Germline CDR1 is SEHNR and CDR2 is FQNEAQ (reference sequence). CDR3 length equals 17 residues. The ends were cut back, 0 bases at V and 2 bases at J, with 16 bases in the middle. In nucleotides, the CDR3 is TGTGCCAGCAGCTTAGCGCTTGGCTTCTCTTCACAAGAGACCCAGTACTTC. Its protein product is CASSLALGFSSQETQYF.

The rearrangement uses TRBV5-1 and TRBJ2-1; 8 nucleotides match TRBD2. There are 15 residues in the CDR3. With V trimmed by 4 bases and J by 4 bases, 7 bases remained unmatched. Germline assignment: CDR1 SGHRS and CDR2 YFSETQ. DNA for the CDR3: TGCGCCAGCAGCCGGGGGGGAGGCCAATACAATGAGCAGTTCTTC. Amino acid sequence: CASSRGGGQYNEQFF.

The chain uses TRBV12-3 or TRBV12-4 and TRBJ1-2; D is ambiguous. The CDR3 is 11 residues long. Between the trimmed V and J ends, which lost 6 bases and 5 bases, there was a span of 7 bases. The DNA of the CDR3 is TGTGCCAGCAGCCCACTGTATGGCTACACCTTC. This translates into CASSPLYGYTF.